This T cell receptor (beta chain) is from a study of cytomegalovirus exposure and HLA in healthy donors. On the study more broadly: Prior work identified 120 million or so unique TCR beta sequences in around 170 million T cells.

In germline, CDR1 is MGHRA, CDR2 YSYEKL. Trimming removed 4 bases from V and 7 bases from J; junction bases left unmatched: 9. The CDR3 is 15 residues long. Comment on this clone: The target antigen is unknown.

PCR primers comprised 60 Vbeta and 13 Jbeta primers. Profiled with immunoSEQ multiplex PCR; TCRdb holds only in-frame clones, not every one. The sample table includes tens of thousands of clones. Study-wide results and caveats: Some V segments, including TRBV6-2 and TRBV6-3, were excluded as indistinguishable. Common viral pathogens seemed to be connected with several of the most significant clusters, according to a later analysis. Presence/absence analyses treated sequencing depth as roughly uniform across donors.

The genes are TRBV4-1 and TRBJ2-1, with 8 bases identical to TRBD2. The TCR was taken from a man aged 50 or older in good health and CMV-seropositive. Specimen: PBMCs. Here the CDR3 reads CASSPESGSINEQFF. The CDR3 DNA follows: TGCGCCAGCAGCCCTGAAAGCGGGAGTATAAATGAGCAGTTCTTC.